This record covers a single T cell receptor beta chain. In the authors' methods: From ImmunoSEQ came sequences covering only the junction and carrying no quality scores, so filtering differed. Using immunoSEQ multiplex PCR, the repertoire was profiled, and TCRdb retains in-frame clones only, with some absent. For V, J and clone size, that table is used; D and trimming come from the DNA. The sample lists about 2.3 million clones; approximately 90% were seen once. These data come from a study of shared clonotypes between healthy human individuals. Across the whole study: Donors consisted of two women and three men between 18 and 49.

The CDR3 has 15 residues. V was clipped by 5 bases and J by 5 bases; unmatched bases: 11. Looked up from germline, CDR1 is LGHNA and CDR2 is YNFKEQ. The chain recombines TRBV4-2 with TRBJ2-5, with 7 bases matching TRBD2. The sequence came from a man between 18 and 29 years old in good health. Some clones in this sample may be carry-over from other donors' samples. The material sequenced was naive CD4+ T cells from PBMCs. Indicated subset: CD45RA+ positively selected. The DNA of the CDR3 is TGTGCCAGCAGCGGTAAAGGACTAGTGAGCGAGACCCAGTACTTC. It is translated as CASSGKGLVSETQYF.